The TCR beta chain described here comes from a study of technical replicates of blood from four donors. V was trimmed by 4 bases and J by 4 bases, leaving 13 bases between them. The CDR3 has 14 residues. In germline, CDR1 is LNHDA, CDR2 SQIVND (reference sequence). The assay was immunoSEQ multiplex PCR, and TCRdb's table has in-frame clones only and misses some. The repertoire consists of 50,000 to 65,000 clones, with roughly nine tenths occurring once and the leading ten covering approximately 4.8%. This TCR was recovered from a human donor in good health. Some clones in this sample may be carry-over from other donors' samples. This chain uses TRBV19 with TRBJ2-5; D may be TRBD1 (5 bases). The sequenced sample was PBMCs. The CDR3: CASSRELGAETQYF. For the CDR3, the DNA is TGTGCCAGTAGTAGGGAATTAGGGGCAGAGACCCAGTACTTC.